These 10 T cell receptor beta chains were all obtained from the same sample, sequenced in a study of blood T cell repertoires in COVID-19. The data were produced by immunoSEQ multiplex PCR, yet TCRdb's version contains in-frame clones alone and is incomplete. The sample carries some 200,000 clones, 85% to 90% recorded once. Material for sequencing was peripheral blood. Source of these receptors: an older man with acute or convalescent COVID-19.

CDR3 region: CASRADGTDTQYF. In nucleotides, the CDR3 is TGTGCCAGCAGAGCGGACGGGACAGATACGCAGTATTTT. The rearrangement uses TRBV5-4 and TRBJ2-3; D is possibly TRBD2 (5 bases). V dropped 5 bases and J dropped 3 bases, with 10 bases sitting between them. Germline loops: CDR1 SGHNT, CDR2 YYREEE (reference sequence). The CDR3 has 13 amino acids. Together with reference TRBV5-4 and TRBJ2-3, the CDR3 gives the full variable domain: ETGVTQSPTHLIKTRGQQVTLRCSSQSGHNTVSWYQQALGQGPQFIFQYYREEENGRGNFPPRFSGLQFPNYSSELNVNALELDDSALYLCASRADGTDTQYFGPGTRLTVL.

The CDR3 region has the DNA TGCGCCAGCAGCCAAAACAGGGGGAATCAGCCCCAGCATTTT. Encoded protein: CASSQNRGNQPQHF. The chain links TRBV4-1 to TRBJ1-5; 8 bases are shared with TRBD1. The CDR3 runs 14 residues. V was pared by 2 bases and J by 4 bases, with 1 base of the junction left unmatched. Germline values: CDR1 MGHRA, CDR2 YSYEKL.

On this clone: Other DNA sequences in this specimen translate into the identical CDR3. The CDR3: CAISDRTGKNTEAFF. In DNA form, the CDR3 reads TGTGCCATCAGTGATCGGACAGGGAAGAACACTGAAGCTTTCTTT. This chain joins TRBV10-3 and TRBJ1-1; TRBD1 matches 8 bases. The CDR3 totals 15 residues. Losses at the gene ends were 3 bases for V and 1 base for J; bases not matched to a gene: 4. The germline V gene encodes CDR1 ENHRY and CDR2 SYGVKD.

The chain is built from TRBV7-2 and TRBJ2-1, with 9 nucleotides matching TRBD2. This CDR3 has 16 residues. Losses at the gene ends were 0 bases for V and 9 bases for J; bases not matched to a gene: 9. Per germline, CDR1 SGHTA and CDR2 FQGNSA. This CDR3 is CASSLALAGWGGEQFF. The CDR3 DNA follows: TGTGCCAGCAGCTTAGCTCTAGCGGGATGGGGGGGTGAGCAGTTCTTC.

The rearrangement joins TRBV27 to TRBJ2-7, with a tentative D call TRBD2 (5 bases). Germline loops: CDR1 MNHEY, CDR2 SMNVEV (reference sequence). The CDR3 spans 12 residues. The V end lost 5 bases, the J end lost 10 bases, and 15 bases lay between the germline ends. The CDR3 DNA follows: TGTGCCAGCAGTCCAGCGCCCGGAGGTCAGTACTTC. Translation: CASSPAPGGQYF.

J is TRBJ1-2 and V is TRBV29-1, with TRBD1 matching 9 bases. Trimming at V came to 1 base and at J to 2 bases, leaving 2 bases not matched to a gene. CDR1 is SQVTM and CDR2 is ANQGSEA in the germline V gene. This CDR3 has 14 amino acids. The CDR3: CSVEGDRENYGYTF. The CDR3 region has the DNA TGCAGCGTTGAAGGGGACAGGGAAAACTATGGCTACACCTTC.

The rearrangement uses TRBV28 and TRBJ1-1; 7 nucleotides match TRBD1. Germline lookup yields CDR1 MDHEN and CDR2 SYDVKM. The CDR3 is 14 amino acids. Trimming at V came to 6 bases and at J to 6 bases, leaving 10 bases not matched to a gene. DNA of the CDR3: TGTGCCAGCAGCGGGGACAGAGTTAGCGCTGAAGCTTTCTTT. Its translation: CASSGDRVSAEAFF.

CDR3 coding DNA: TGCGCCAGCAGCTTTAGCGGGGGCGATGAGCAGTTCTTC. Its protein product is CASSFSGGDEQFF. This chain links TRBV5-1 with TRBJ2-1, with 9 bases that match TRBD2. V shed 2 bases and J 8 bases; nucleotides not matched to a gene: 2. The CDR3 is made up of 13 amino acids. Looked up from germline, CDR1 is SGHRS and CDR2 is YFSETQ.

The chain employs TRBV10-3 and TRBJ2-5; D may be TRBD1 (5 bases). Trimming stripped 10 bases from V and 2 bases from J, with 14 bases between. The germline CDR1 and CDR2 sequences are ENHRY and SYGVKD. The CDR3 loop spans 13 amino acids. The CDR3 DNA is TGTGCCACCACAGGAATGGAACAAGAGACCCAGTACTTC. Amino acid sequence: CATTGMEQETQYF.

The chain has TRBV7-9 and TRBJ1-2; tentatively, D is TRBD1 (6 bases). Germline assignment: CDR1 SEHNR and CDR2 FQNEAQ (reference sequence). The CDR3 has 16 residues. V dropped 1 base and J dropped 0 bases, with 12 bases sitting between them. This chain's CDR3 is CASSLDRVISNYGYTF. CDR3 in DNA: TGTGCCAGCAGCTTAGACAGGGTTATCTCTAACTATGGCTACACCTTC.